One sample yielded the 14 T cell receptor beta chains listed below, sequenced in a study of T cells in Graves' hyperthyroidism and ophthalmopathy (dated by TCRdb to about 2019). The method was multiplex PCR. Sequencing instrument: Illumina HiSeq 2000. The TCR beta CDR3 regions were amplified from the RNA transcripts. For the first round of RT-PCR on the TCR CDR3, the HTBI primer set was used together with the Qiagen OneStep RT-PCR kit. The raw public data were reprocessed by TCRdb itself: fastp quality trimming at Q25, MiXCR clonotype calling, in-frame beta chains only. All rows with the same CDR3 protein become a single entry with the most common DNA and genes. The sample table lists 450,000 to 550,000 distinct CDR3 sequences, approximately 24% of them with a count of one. The biggest ten clones account for about 10% of the sample. The sequencing sample was made of blood. Receptor source: a woman in her twenties or thirties with Graves' ophthalmopathy.

This clonotype was seen a single time. V gene TRBV7-3 combines with J gene TRBJ2-5; D might be TRBD2 (6 bases). The CDR3 contains 14 residues. V was shortened by 2 bases and J by 6 bases, with 13 bases between the two germline ends. Germline values: CDR1 SGHTA, CDR2 FQGTGA. The CDR3 nucleotides read TGTGCCAGCAGCTTATCCGGGGGTGGCCAGACCCAGTACTTC. It translates to CASSLSGGGQTQYF.

The chain has TRBV12-5 and TRBJ1-2; 12 bases map to TRBD1. From germline, CDR1 is LGHNT and CDR2 FRNRAP. The CDR3 is 15 residues long. With 5 bases clipped from V and 4 bases from J, the junction kept 5 bases outside the gene matches. CDR3 residues: CASGGTGGWGYGYTF. CDR3 in DNA: TGTGCTAGTGGTGGGACAGGGGGCTGGGGCTATGGCTACACCTTC.

This clonotype was seen repeatedly, ten times or more. This chain joins TRBV10-3 and TRBJ1-3; no firm D call. The CDR3 loop spans 11 amino acids. Trimming removed 6 bases at V and 4 bases at J, with 4 bases between. CDR1 is ENHRY and CDR2 is SYGVKD in the germline V gene. The DNA for the CDR3 is TGTGCCATCAGGACGGGAAACACCATATATTTT. This codes for CAIRTGNTIYF.

J is TRBJ2-7 and V is TRBV19; TRBD1 or TRBD2 may be the D gene (5 bases each). The germline CDR1 and CDR2 sequences are LNHDA and SQIVND (reference sequence). This CDR3 contains 17 residues. Trimming stripped 1 base from V and 2 bases from J, with 18 bases between. The CDR3 coding sequence is TGTGCCAGTAGTATAGGATCCGGGACGGACTTCCCCTACGAGCAGTACTTC. As protein: CASSIGSGTDFPYEQYF.

This clonotype was observed many times. V is TRBV3-1 and J is TRBJ1-2; no firm D call. The CDR3 is 15 amino acids. Germline values: CDR1 LGHDT, CDR2 YNNKEL (reference sequence). The ends were cut back, 0 bases at V and 4 bases at J, with 12 bases in the middle. The CDR3 DNA reads TGTGCCAGCAGCCAAGAGGCTCGGGCGGGCTATGGCTACACCTTC. It yields the protein CASSQEARAGYGYTF.

This clonotype was counted ten times or more. This rearrangement joins TRBV6-2 or TRBV6-3 to TRBJ2-5; 10 nucleotides line up with TRBD2. Trimming at V came to 7 bases and at J to 3 bases, leaving 2 bases not matched to a gene. Germline V CDR1 and CDR2: MNHEY, SVGEGT. The CDR3 contains 13 residues. CDR3 protein: CASTTSGEETQYF. CDR3 DNA: TGTGCCAGCACCACTAGCGGGGAAGAGACCCAGTACTTC.

This clonotype was detected many times. J is TRBJ1-2 and V is TRBV30; 9 bases agree with TRBD1. This CDR3 contains 15 residues. Germline CDR1 is GTSNPN and CDR2 is SVGIG (reference sequence). Germline trimming cut 2 bases from V and 8 bases from J; bases unmatched to any gene: 12. The CDR3 DNA follows: TGTGCCTGGAGTCTACCGGGACAGGGTCGTACCGGCTACACCTTC. Protein: CAWSLPGQGRTGYTF.

J is TRBJ2-7 and V is TRBV7-2, with TRBD2 as a possible D gene (6 bases). The CDR3 covers 14 residues. Trimming removed 4 bases at V and 2 bases at J, with 12 bases between. CDR1 and CDR2 from the germline V gene are SGHTA and FQGNSA. In DNA, the CDR3 is TGTGCCAGCAGCTCACTAGCTACCACCTACGAGCAGTACTTC. Amino acid sequence: CASSSLATTYEQYF.

The rearrangement joins TRBV30 to TRBJ1-5; a weak D match, TRBD1 (5 bases). Trimming left V 4 bases short and J 2 bases short, with 12 bases between. CDR1 GTSNPN and CDR2 SVGIG come from the germline V gene (reference sequence). CDR3 length equals 14 residues. The CDR3 region is CAWTRGGRNQPQHF. CDR3 nucleotide sequence: TGTGCCTGGACGCGGGGGGGACGCAATCAGCCCCAGCATTTT.

Only one count was recorded for this clonotype. The chain employs TRBV6-1 and TRBJ1-2; D is unclear. The CDR3 extends over 10 amino acids. The germline CDR1 and CDR2 sequences are MNHNS and SASEGT. Trimming cost V 8 bases and J 6 bases, with 7 bases left between them. The CDR3 region is CASLWHGYTF. The CDR3 nucleotides read TGTGCCAGCCTCTGGCATGGCTACACCTTC.

The V gene is TRBV6-1, the J gene TRBJ2-2; 11 positions agree with TRBD1. This CDR3 has 15 residues. Looked up from germline, CDR1 is MNHNS and CDR2 is SASEGT. Germline trimming cut 6 bases from V and 7 bases from J; bases unmatched to any gene: 7. The CDR3 DNA follows: TGTGCCAGCAGCGGGACAGGGGGAATGAACGGGGAGCTGTTTTTT. Its translation: CASSGTGGMNGELFF.

As regards this clonotype: A much more abundant neighbour one base away suggests this may be a read error. This rearrangement joins TRBV7-3 to TRBJ2-7; no clear D gene. CDR3 length: 15 amino acids. Germline CDR1 is SGHTA and CDR2 is FQGTGA. The CDR3 coding sequence is TGTGCCAGCAGCTTGCTCCCAGGCGGAACCTACGAGAAGTACTTC. It is translated as CASSLLPGGTYEKYF.

This clonotype was seen ten or more times. This chain uses TRBV15 with TRBJ2-7; no definite D call. The germline V and J ends were trimmed by 0 bases and 6 bases, with 12 bases remaining between them. The CDR3 spans 14 residues. In germline, CDR1 is LNHNV, CDR2 YYDKDF (reference sequence). The CDR3: CATSRDPVAREQYF. In DNA form, the CDR3 reads TGTGCCACCAGCAGAGATCCCGTAGCACGCGAGCAGTACTTC.

In this sample, this clonotype turned up a few times. The rearrangement uses TRBV27 and TRBJ2-5; D perhaps matches TRBD1 (5 bases). Germline CDR1 MNHEY, CDR2 SMNVEV (reference sequence). This CDR3 comprises 16 residues. Trimming cost V 6 bases and J 0 bases, with 17 bases left between them. CDR3: CASSPPTDRNQETQYF. The DNA for the CDR3 is TGTGCCAGCAGCCCCCCTACCGACAGAAACCAAGAGACCCAGTACTTC.